The entry that follows covers one T cell receptor (beta chain) sequence. Its specificity is not known. The PCR had 60 Vbeta and 13 Jbeta primers. The method was immunoSEQ multiplex PCR; TCRdb's version includes in-frame clones alone and lacks a portion of them. Of roughly 120,000 clones listed, about 60% are singletons. The data were obtained in a study of cytomegalovirus exposure and HLA in healthy donors. Points from the study as a whole: Earlier results showed most TCR beta V segments being productive about 87% or about 30% of the time. More clonal expansion characterized HLA-associated TCR beta chains than equally common others in a later analysis. Later work found most CMV-associated TCR beta chains apparently HLA-restricted. The study found most TCR sequences rare, yet found some public TCRs in many donors.

The sample was PBMCs. The source of this sequence is a woman in her 30s in good health and CMV-seronegative.

CDR3 in DNA: TGTGCCAGCCCCGGGGGAGGGCCTCCCCCCTACAATGAGCAGTTCTTC. It translates to CASPGGGPPPYNEQFF. The chain combines TRBV2 with TRBJ2-1; 7 nucleotides line up with TRBD2. The trim removed 8 bases at V and 2 bases at J, leaving 12 bases unmatched. From germline, CDR1 is SNHLY and CDR2 FYNNEI. This CDR3 region has 16 residues.